This TCR beta chain was sequenced for a study of shared clonotypes between healthy human individuals. About the study: The study drew on two women and three men aged 18 to 49 as donors.

General study results and limits: Naive subsets typically showed greater estimated richness than memory subsets.

Repertoires were generated with immunoSEQ multiplex PCR, while TCRdb's copy carries only in-frame clones and drops some. The sample contains roughly 2.5 million clones, just over 90% of which appear only once. Germline assignment: CDR1 LNHNV and CDR2 YYDKDF (reference sequence). This CDR3 has 16 amino acids. Losses at the gene ends were 3 bases for V and 6 bases for J; bases not matched to a gene: 10. About this clone itself: The antigen is not known.

The chain has TRBV15 and TRBJ2-2; TRBD1 matches 7 bases. Sequenced sample: naive CD4+ T cells sorted from blood. Subset meaning: CD45RA+ positively selected. This clonotype originated in a man younger than 35 in good health. Here the CDR3 DNA reads TGTGCCACCAGCAGGGTCGGGACAGTGGGGTCCGGGGAGCTGTTTTTT. It codes for CATSRVGTVGSGELFF.